The entry below gives a single T cell receptor (beta chain) sequence along with its context. Self-reported history from a screening survey and questionnaire set each donor's cohort. The data are from a study of blood T cell repertoires in COVID-19. Study in general: COVID-19 samples collected from the United States, Italy and Spain covered acute and convalescent phases.

Trimming took 6 bases from V and 0 from J, leaving 9 bases between them. Germline CDR1 is MNHEY and CDR2 is SVGAGI. CDR3 length: 14 residues. TCRdb's table, derived via immunoSEQ multiplex PCR, lists solely in-frame clones and lacks some. In the table there are about 320,000 clones, about nine tenths of which are singletons. The sequenced sample was PBMCs or T cells enriched from blood (not recorded which). This receptor was identified in a man aged 55 to 70 who had recovered from COVID-19. The chain combines TRBV6-5 with TRBJ1-5; D gene ambiguous. The CDR3 region is CASSKSPSNQPQHF. The CDR3 coding sequence is TGTGCCAGCAGCAAAAGCCCTAGCAATCAGCCCCAGCATTTT.